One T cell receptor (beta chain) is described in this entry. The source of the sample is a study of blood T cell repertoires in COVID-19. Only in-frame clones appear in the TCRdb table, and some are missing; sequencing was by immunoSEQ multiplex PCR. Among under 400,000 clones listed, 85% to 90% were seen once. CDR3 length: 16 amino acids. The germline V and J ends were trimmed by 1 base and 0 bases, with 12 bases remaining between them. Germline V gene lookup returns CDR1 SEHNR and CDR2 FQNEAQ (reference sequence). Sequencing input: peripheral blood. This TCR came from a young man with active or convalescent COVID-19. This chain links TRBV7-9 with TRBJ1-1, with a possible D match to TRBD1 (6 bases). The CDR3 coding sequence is TGTGCCAGCAGCTTAGGTCTGGGGACAATGAACACTGAAGCTTTCTTT. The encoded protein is CASSLGLGTMNTEAFF. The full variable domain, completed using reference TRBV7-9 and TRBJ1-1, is DTGVSQNPRHKITKRGQNVTFRCDPISEHNRLYWYRQTLGQGPEFLTYFQNEAQLEKSRLLSDRFSAERPKGSFSTLEIQRTEQGDSAMYLCASSLGLGTMNTEAFFGQGTRLTVV.